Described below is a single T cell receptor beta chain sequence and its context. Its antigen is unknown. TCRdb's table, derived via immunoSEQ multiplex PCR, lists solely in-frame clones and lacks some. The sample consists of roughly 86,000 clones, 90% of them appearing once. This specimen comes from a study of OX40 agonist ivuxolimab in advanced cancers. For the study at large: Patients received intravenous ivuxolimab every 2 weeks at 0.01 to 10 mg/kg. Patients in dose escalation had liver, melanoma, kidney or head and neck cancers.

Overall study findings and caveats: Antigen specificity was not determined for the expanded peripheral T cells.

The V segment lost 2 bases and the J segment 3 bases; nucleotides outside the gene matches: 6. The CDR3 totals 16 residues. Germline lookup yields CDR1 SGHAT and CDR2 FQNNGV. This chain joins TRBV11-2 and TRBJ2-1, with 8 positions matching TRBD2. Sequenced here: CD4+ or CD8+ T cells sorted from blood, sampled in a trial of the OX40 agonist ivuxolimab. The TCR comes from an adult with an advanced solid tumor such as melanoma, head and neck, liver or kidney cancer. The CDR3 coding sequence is TGTGCCAGCAGCTTAACAGCGGGAGACTTCTACAATGAGCAGTTCTTC. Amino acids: CASSLTAGDFYNEQFF. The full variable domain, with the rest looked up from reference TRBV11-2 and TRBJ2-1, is EAGVAQSPRYKIIEKRQSVAFWCNPISGHATLYWYQQILGQGPKLLIQFQNNGVVDDSQLPKDRFSAERLKGVDSTLKIQPAKLEDSAVYLCASSLTAGDFYNEQFFGPGTRLTVL.